The 19 T cell receptor beta chains in this list originate from one sample, sequenced in a study of shared clonotypes between healthy human individuals. Naive CD8 cells, CD45RO-negative and positively selected for CCR7, excluded terminally differentiated effector memory CD45RA+ cells. Only in-frame clones appear in the TCRdb table, and some are missing; sequencing was by immunoSEQ multiplex PCR. The sample carries 2 million to 2.5 million clones, about 94% recorded once. Sequenced: naive CD8+ T cells sorted from blood. All receptors derive from a young man in good health.

The chain couples TRBV27 to TRBJ2-7; the match to TRBD2 covers 8 bases. The CDR3 covers 16 residues. Trimming took 7 bases from V and 0 from J; bases not matched to a gene: 11. Germline V CDR1 and CDR2: MNHEY, SMNVEV (reference sequence). The CDR3 loop is CASMASAGARSYEQYF. In DNA form, the CDR3 reads TGTGCCAGCATGGCGTCAGCGGGGGCACGCTCCTACGAGCAGTACTTC.

With respect to this clone: The sample carries other DNA sequences with the same CDR3. The chain combines TRBV9 with TRBJ2-3, with D uncertain. The ends were cut back, 0 bases at V and 2 bases at J, with 7 bases in the middle. Germline V gene data show CDR1 as SGDLS and CDR2 as YYNGEE. This CDR3 region has 14 residues. The CDR3 DNA reads as TGTGCCAGCAGCGTAGTTGGAGCCACAGATACGCAGTATTTT. This encodes CASSVVGATDTQYF.

The V and J genes are TRBV30 and TRBJ2-5; tentative D call: TRBD1 (6 bases). This CDR3 spans 14 amino acids. Germline V CDR1 and CDR2: GTSNPN, SVGIG (reference sequence). V gave up 3 bases and J gave up 4 bases, with 15 bases separating them. The CDR3: CAWSLTGSGETQYF. DNA of the CDR3: TGTGCCTGGAGCCTCACAGGGTCTGGAGAGACCCAGTACTTC.

This chain connects TRBV7-9 to TRBJ1-1; a weak D match, TRBD1 (6 bases). The CDR3 covers 15 residues. Germline CDR1 is SEHNR and CDR2 is FQNEAQ (reference sequence). Trimming pared 5 bases from V and 3 bases from J, leaving 16 bases between. The CDR3 DNA reads as TGTGCCAGCAGCCCGGGACATGGAATATACACTGAAGCTTTCTTT. Its translation is CASSPGHGIYTEAFF.

DNA for the CDR3: TGTGCCAGCAGCCCCGGCATCGACAATGAGCAGTTCTTC. As protein: CASSPGIDNEQFF. J is TRBJ2-1 and V is TRBV6-5, with D hard to call. CDR3 length: 13 amino acids. V was shortened by 6 bases and J by 5 bases, with 11 bases between the two germline ends. Germline CDR1 reads MNHEY; CDR2 reads SVGAGI.

The CDR3 nucleotides are TGTGCCAGCAGTTTATCGGGGCCGGGGACAGGGGGGATCACAGATACGCAGTATTTT. Amino acid sequence: CASSLSGPGTGGITDTQYF. This chain uses TRBV27 with TRBJ2-3; 11 bases are a match to TRBD1. CDR1 and CDR2 from the germline V gene are MNHEY and SMNVEV (reference sequence). The trim removed 0 bases at V and 2 bases at J, leaving 10 bases unmatched. The CDR3 has 19 residues.

This chain uses TRBV28 with TRBJ1-5, with 9 bases lining up with TRBD1. The CDR3 covers 19 residues. Germline-derived CDR1 and CDR2 are MDHEN and SYDVKM. V lost 4 bases, J lost 2 bases, and 15 bases stayed unmatched. The CDR3 sequence: CASSSQIIDRGDGNQPQHF. The CDR3 coding sequence is TGTGCCAGCAGTTCACAGATAATAGACAGGGGGGATGGCAATCAGCCCCAGCATTTT.

This chain uses TRBV5-6 with TRBJ2-4; tentative D call: TRBD1 (5 bases). The CDR3 sequence is 16 residues long. V was clipped by 3 bases and J by 0 bases, with 13 bases between them. Germline CDR1 is SGHDT and CDR2 is YYEEEE. In nucleotides, the CDR3 is TGTGCCAGCAGCTACACAGAGACAGTAGCCAAAAACATTCAGTACTTC. Translated, it gives CASSYTETVAKNIQYF.

The chain has TRBV5-1 and TRBJ2-5, with TRBD2 matching 9 bases. This CDR3 spans 15 amino acids. V was clipped by 0 bases and J by 0 bases; unmatched bases: 0. Germline CDR1 is SGHRS and CDR2 is YFSETQ. The CDR3 reads CASSLASGNQETQYF. CDR3 DNA sequence: TGCGCCAGCAGCTTGGCTAGCGGGAACCAAGAGACCCAGTACTTC.

V gene TRBV4-2 combines with J gene TRBJ2-7; the match to TRBD1 covers 8 bases. There are 13 residues in the CDR3. Unmatched junction bases numbered 3, after V lost 3 bases and J lost 5 bases. Per germline, CDR1 LGHNA and CDR2 YNFKEQ. Here the CDR3 reads CASSQEDRDEQYF. CDR3 DNA sequence: TGTGCCAGCAGCCAGGAGGACAGGGACGAGCAGTACTTC.

The V call is TRBV9, the J call TRBJ2-1; 12 positions match TRBD2. The CDR3 has 18 residues. Germline V gives CDR1 SGDLS, CDR2 YYNGEE. Trimming at V came to 1 base and at J to 4 bases, leaving 9 bases not matched to a gene. CDR3 residues: CASSVSELAGGSYNEQFF. The CDR3 DNA is TGTGCCAGCAGCGTATCGGAACTAGCGGGGGGAAGTTACAATGAGCAGTTCTTC.

This chain uses TRBV6-6 with TRBJ1-4; the D is unclear. There are 14 residues in the CDR3. CDR1 MNHNY and CDR2 SVGAGI come from the germline V gene (reference sequence). The V and J ends lost 6 bases and 5 bases respectively, with 13 bases between them. The CDR3 nucleotides are TGTGCCAGCAGCTTGTGGCCAGCGAATGAAAAACTGTTTTTT. It specifies CASSLWPANEKLFF.

V gene TRBV21-1 combines with J gene TRBJ2-7; the table assigns TRBD2, which was not confirmed against the DNA. TRBV21-1 has pseudogene status. The CDR3 is 16 residues long. The CDR3 loop is CASSRNSKKGGPEQYF. The CDR3 region has the DNA TGTGCCAGCAGCAGAAACAGCAAAAAAGGAGGCCCCGAGCAGTACTTC.

As to this clone: The sample holds other DNA sequences that translate to the same CDR3. The chain couples TRBV27 to TRBJ2-7; 7 positions agree with TRBD1. CDR1 is MNHEY and CDR2 is SMNVEV in the germline V gene (reference sequence). V lost 6 bases, J lost 4 bases, and 3 bases stayed unmatched. This CDR3 has 12 amino acids. CDR3 sequence reads: CASSSGGYEQYF. The CDR3 DNA reads as TGTGCCAGCAGCTCAGGGGGTTACGAGCAGTACTTC.

The chain is built from TRBV9 and TRBJ1-6; no clear D. Per the germline V gene, CDR1 is SGDLS and CDR2 is YYNGEE. Trimming pared 0 bases from V and 0 bases from J, leaving 10 bases between. The CDR3 has 17 amino acids. CDR3 residues: CASSVEPSSSYNSPLHF. In DNA form, the CDR3 reads TGTGCCAGCAGCGTAGAGCCGAGTAGCTCCTATAATTCACCCCTCCACTTT.

The chain couples TRBV6-5 to TRBJ2-5; possible D gene TRBD1, 6 bases. V was shortened by 5 bases and J by 8 bases, with 18 bases between the two germline ends. Germline values: CDR1 MNHEY, CDR2 SVGAGI. CDR3 size: 14 residues. Here the CDR3 DNA reads TGTGCCAGCAGTACGGCCGGGACACCCGCCACCCAGTACTTC. It specifies CASSTAGTPATQYF.

This rearrangement joins TRBV19 to TRBJ1-1; D call uncertain. Germline assignment: CDR1 LNHDA and CDR2 SQIVND (reference sequence). The V and J ends lost 0 bases and 3 bases respectively, with 5 bases between them. This CDR3 has 13 residues. The CDR3 protein is CASSIDRYTEAFF. CDR3 DNA sequence: TGTGCCAGTAGTATAGATCGGTACACTGAAGCTTTCTTT.

The chain joins TRBV5-6 to TRBJ1-4; TRBD1 matches at 7 bases. CDR3 length equals 15 residues. The germline V gene encodes CDR1 SGHDT and CDR2 YYEEEE. Germline trimming cut 4 bases from V and 11 bases from J; bases unmatched to any gene: 14. The CDR3 DNA follows: TGTGCCAGCAGCCGAGTAATTGGAACAGGGGACAAACTGTTTTTT. It codes for CASSRVIGTGDKLFF.

The gene calls are TRBV5-1 and TRBJ2-7; D is uncertain. In germline, CDR1 is SGHRS, CDR2 YFSETQ. CDR3 length: 13 residues. V lost 3 bases and J lost 4, with 11 bases in between. CDR3: CASSWTAGYEQYF. The CDR3 bases are TGCGCCAGCAGCTGGACGGCAGGATACGAGCAGTACTTC.